These 9 T cell receptor beta chains originate from one sample sequenced in a study of pediatric ulcerative colitis. Only in-frame clones appear in the TCRdb table, and some are missing; sequencing was by immunoSEQ multiplex PCR. The table includes roughly 30,000 clones, approximately 78% detected once. Sequenced sample: blood. These receptors were obtained from a boy aged 10-17 years with severe ulcerative colitis.

The V call is TRBV5-4, the J call TRBJ2-3, with unresolved D. The V and J ends lost 2 bases and 3 bases respectively, with 16 bases between them. The germline V gene encodes CDR1 SGHNT and CDR2 YYREEE (reference sequence). The CDR3 runs to 16 residues. CDR3 sequence reads: CASSLTTGKLTDTQYF. The CDR3 DNA sequence: TGTGCCAGCAGCTTAACGACTGGTAAATTAACAGATACGCAGTATTTT.

This chain joins TRBV19 and TRBJ1-2; 7 nucleotides line up with TRBD1. The junction had 9 bases not matched to a gene; V was cut back by 5 bases and J by 0 bases. The germline gives CDR1 LNHDA, CDR2 SQIVND (reference sequence). The CDR3 is 16 amino acids. The DNA for the CDR3 is TGTGCCAGTAGTGCCCTGCCAGGGGGGGCTAACTATGGCTACACCTTC. Protein product: CASSALPGGANYGYTF.

The rearrangement joins TRBV5-4 to TRBJ2-3; tentatively, D is TRBD2 (5 bases). The germline gives CDR1 SGHNT, CDR2 YYREEE (reference sequence). V lost 2 bases, J lost 5 bases, and 15 bases lay in between. The CDR3 length is 15 residues. The DNA for the CDR3 is TGTGCCAGCAGCTTTAAGGAGGAACAAGGAGATACGCAGTATTTT. It codes for CASSFKEEQGDTQYF.

The chain recombines TRBV2 with TRBJ1-2; no firm D call. CDR3 length equals 13 residues. Germline CDR1 SNHLY, CDR2 FYNNEI. The ends were cut back, 1 base at V and 6 bases at J, with 9 bases in the middle. Here the CDR3 DNA reads TGTGCCAGCAGTGAAGGGGAACGCCATGGCTACACCTTC. This gives the protein CASSEGERHGYTF. Full variable domain (rest looked up from reference TRBV2 and TRBJ1-2): EPEVTQTPSHQVTQMGQEVILRCVPISNHLYFYWYRQILGQKVEFLVSFYNNEISEKSEIFDDQFSVERPDGSNFTLKIRSTKLEDSAMYFCASSEGERHGYTFGSGTRLTVV.

CDR3 DNA sequence: TGTGCCAGCAGTTCACTTAACGGGCAGTACTTC. It translates to CASSSLNGQYF. The rearrangement joins TRBV6-6 to TRBJ2-7; D uncertain. The V gene's germline CDR1 is MNHNY and CDR2 SVGAGI (reference sequence). Trimming left V 4 bases short and J 9 bases short, with 10 bases between. The CDR3 loop spans 11 amino acids.

V is TRBV5-6 and J is TRBJ2-1; 8 bases match TRBD2. This CDR3 spans 14 amino acids. V dropped 4 bases and J dropped 3; count of bases not matched to a gene: 3. The V gene's germline CDR1 is SGHDT and CDR2 YYEEEE. CDR3 bases: TGTGCCAGCAGCGTGGGACTAGTCTACAATGAGCAGTTCTTC. Translating gives CASSVGLVYNEQFF.

The chain combines TRBV7-9 with TRBJ1-4, with D uncertain. The CDR3 contains 16 residues. Germline V CDR1 and CDR2: SEHNR, FQNEAQ (reference sequence). V was cut by 0 bases and J by 4 bases, with 12 bases left in between. This chain's CDR3 is CASSLAGLGYNEKLFF. As DNA, the CDR3 is TGTGCCAGCAGCTTAGCTGGTCTGGGGTATAATGAAAAACTGTTTTTT.

The chain has TRBV2 and TRBJ2-6; D call uncertain. The V end was cut by 8 bases, the J end by 4 bases, with 15 bases between. This CDR3 is built from 15 residues. The germline V gene encodes CDR1 SNHLY and CDR2 FYNNEI. This CDR3 reads CASGSFERGANVLTF. The CDR3 DNA sequence: TGTGCCAGCGGGTCCTTTGAGCGAGGGGCCAACGTCCTGACTTTC.

This clone was seen only a few times. The J gene is TRBJ1-5, the V gene TRBV5-5; unclear D gene. Trimming took off 1 base at V and 2 bases at J, with 7 bases between the two ends. The CDR3 is made up of 14 amino acids. Germline assignment: CDR1 SGHKS and CDR2 YYEKEE (reference sequence). CDR3 in amino acids: CASSLRDGNQPQHF. The DNA of the CDR3 is TGTGCCAGCAGCTTGCGTGACGGCAATCAGCCCCAGCATTTT.